These T cell receptor beta chains were read from a single sample in a study of blood T cell repertoires in COVID-19. Sequenced by immunoSEQ multiplex PCR; TCRdb stores in-frame clones only, minus some. The sample consists of about 200,000 clones, 80% to 90% of them appearing once. The sequencing input was peripheral blood. Receptors originate from a woman aged 45 to 65 with acute or convalescent COVID-19. Each CDR3 is given with its conserved first and last residue.

j_call v_call cdr3_aa
TRBJ1-3 TRBV7-7 CASSLGVSSGNTIYF
TRBJ2-1 TRBV4-2 CASSQDRDRGFYNEQFF
TRBJ1-1 TRBV7-2 CASSPGTGTEAFF
TRBJ2-1 TRBV7-8 CASSLAGLAGNDEQFF
TRBJ1-2 TRBV9 CASSVGGREGGYTF
TRBJ1-2 TRBV10-3 CAISESKSGARLGYTF
TRBJ2-1 TRBV5-4 CASSLGAGGYNEQFF
TRBJ1-1 TRBV5-1 CASSWAGSNTEAFF
TRBJ1-1 TRBV19 CASSGGTEAFF
TRBJ1-3 TRBV18 CASSQGQVSGNTIYF
TRBJ2-1 TRBV6-4 CASSDSSGGNEQFF
TRBJ2-2 TRBV19 CASSIARYPNTGELFF
TRBJ1-1 TRBV30 CAWSPRVNTEAFF
TRBJ2-7 TRBV9 CASSVEVIGGEQYF
TRBJ2-3 TRBV6-5 CASSMNSGREDTQYF
TRBJ2-2 TRBV5-5 CASSFEDTGELFF
TRBJ2-5 TRBV11-3 CASSPRVNGQGLRETQYF
TRBJ1-6 TRBV11-2 CASSPTRASPLHF
TRBJ1-6 TRBV3-1/TRBV3-2 CASSHLAGSFGSPLHF
TRBJ2-5 TRBV7-6 CASRWSGGNQETQYF
TRBJ2-2 TRBV9 CASASGTGELFF
TRBJ1-2 TRBV6-4 CASSPRPGEGYTF
TRBJ2-3 TRBV18 CASSPDRTADTQYF